This entry describes one T cell receptor beta chain. The sample belongs to a study of cytomegalovirus exposure and HLA in healthy donors. The PCR was carried out with 60 Vbeta primers and 13 Jbeta primers. The assay was immunoSEQ multiplex PCR, and TCRdb's table has in-frame clones only and misses some. The sample holds tens of thousands of clones, about four fifths seen once. This CDR3 spans 17 amino acids. Germline V CDR1 and CDR2: SGHNT, YYREEE (reference sequence). V lost 0 bases to trimming and J lost 0 bases, with 13 bases between them. The chain has TRBV5-4 and TRBJ2-1; D gene unclear. The source material was PBMCs. The TCR originated in a man aged 18 to 29 in good health and CMV-seronegative. CDR3 sequence: CASSLVARSNSYNEQFF. CDR3 DNA sequence: TGTGCCAGCAGCTTGGTAGCTAGAAGTAACTCCTACAATGAGCAGTTCTTC.